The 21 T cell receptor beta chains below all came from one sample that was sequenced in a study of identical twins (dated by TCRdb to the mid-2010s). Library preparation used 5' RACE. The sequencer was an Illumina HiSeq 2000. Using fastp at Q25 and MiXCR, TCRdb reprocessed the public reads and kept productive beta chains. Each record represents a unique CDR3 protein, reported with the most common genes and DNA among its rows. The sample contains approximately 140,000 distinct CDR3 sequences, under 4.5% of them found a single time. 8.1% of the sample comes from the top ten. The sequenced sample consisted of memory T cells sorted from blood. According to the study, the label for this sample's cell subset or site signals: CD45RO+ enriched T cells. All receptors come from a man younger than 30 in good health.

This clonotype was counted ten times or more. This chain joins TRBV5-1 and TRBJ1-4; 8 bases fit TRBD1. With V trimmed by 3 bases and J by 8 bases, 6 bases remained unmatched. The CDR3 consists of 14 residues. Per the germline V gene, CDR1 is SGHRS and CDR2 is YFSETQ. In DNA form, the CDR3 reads TGCGCCAGCAGCTCCGGGACAGGCTGGGAAAAACTGTTTTTT. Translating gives CASSSGTGWEKLFF.

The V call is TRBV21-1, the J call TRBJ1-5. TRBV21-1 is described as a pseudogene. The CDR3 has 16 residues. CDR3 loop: CASSKGLVTGDQPQHF. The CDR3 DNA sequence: TGTGCCAGCAGCAAGGGGCTAGTGACGGGAGATCAGCCCCAGCATTTT.

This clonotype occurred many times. CDR3 in amino acids: CASSLEAGWDYGYTF. The CDR3 nucleotides read TGTGCCAGCAGCTTAGAGGCAGGGTGGGACTATGGCTACACCTTC. The chain joins TRBV7-2 to TRBJ1-2; D might be TRBD1 (5 bases). Germline V CDR1 and CDR2: SGHTA, FQGNSA. Between the trimmed V and J ends, which lost 1 base and 3 bases, there was a span of 12 bases. The CDR3 sequence is 15 residues long.

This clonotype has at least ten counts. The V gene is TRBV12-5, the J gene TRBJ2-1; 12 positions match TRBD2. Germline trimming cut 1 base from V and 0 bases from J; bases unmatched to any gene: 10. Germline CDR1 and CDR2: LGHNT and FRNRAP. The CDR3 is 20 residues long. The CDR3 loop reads CASGLGPTSGRWGSYNEQFF. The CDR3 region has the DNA TGTGCTAGTGGTTTGGGCCCGACTAGCGGGAGATGGGGCTCCTACAATGAGCAGTTCTTC.

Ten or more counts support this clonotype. For the CDR3, the DNA is TGCAGTGCTAGAGATATTCGCGACGCGGCCGCAGATACGCAGTATTTT. Protein: CSARDIRDAAADTQYF. V usage is TRBV20-1 and J usage is TRBJ2-3; D unclear. The germline V gene has CDR1 DFQATT and CDR2 SNEGSKA (reference sequence). V was clipped by 0 bases and J by 4 bases, with 17 bases between them. The CDR3 spans 16 residues.

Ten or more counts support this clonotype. The CDR3 coding sequence is TGCGCCAGCAGCTTGGTGGGGACAGGGCTAACCAAAAACATTCAGTACTTC. Protein: CASSLVGTGLTKNIQYF. This chain connects TRBV5-1 to TRBJ2-4; 9 bases map to TRBD1. V gave up 0 bases and J gave up 2 bases; unmatched junction bases: 6. Per germline, CDR1 SGHRS and CDR2 YFSETQ. CDR3 length: 17 residues.

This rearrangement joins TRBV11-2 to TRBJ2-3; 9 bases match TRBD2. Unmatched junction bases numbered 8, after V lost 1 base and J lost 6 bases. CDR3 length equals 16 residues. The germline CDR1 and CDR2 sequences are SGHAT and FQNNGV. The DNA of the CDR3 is TGTGCCAGCAGCTTAGGGGGATTAGCGGGAGTCGATACGCAGTATTTT. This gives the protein CASSLGGLAGVDTQYF.

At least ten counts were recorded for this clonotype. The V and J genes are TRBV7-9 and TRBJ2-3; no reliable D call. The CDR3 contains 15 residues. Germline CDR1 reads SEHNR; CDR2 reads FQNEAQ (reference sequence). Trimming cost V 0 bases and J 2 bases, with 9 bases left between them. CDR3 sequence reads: CASSLAAALTDTQYF. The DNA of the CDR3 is TGTGCCAGCAGCTTAGCTGCGGCCCTCACAGATACGCAGTATTTT.

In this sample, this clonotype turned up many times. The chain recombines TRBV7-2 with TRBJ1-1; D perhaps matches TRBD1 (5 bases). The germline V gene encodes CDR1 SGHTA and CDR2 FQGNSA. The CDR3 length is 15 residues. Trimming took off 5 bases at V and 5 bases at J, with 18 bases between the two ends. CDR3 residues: CASSESRFWGTEAFF. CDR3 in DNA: TGTGCCAGCAGCGAGAGCCGATTTTGGGGGACTGAAGCTTTCTTT.

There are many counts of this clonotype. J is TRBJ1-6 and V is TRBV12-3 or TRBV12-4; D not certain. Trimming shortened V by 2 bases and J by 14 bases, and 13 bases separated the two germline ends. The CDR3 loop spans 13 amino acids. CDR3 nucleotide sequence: TGTGCCAGCAGTTTATCGGCGACGCAGGCCCTCCACTTT. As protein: CASSLSATQALHF.

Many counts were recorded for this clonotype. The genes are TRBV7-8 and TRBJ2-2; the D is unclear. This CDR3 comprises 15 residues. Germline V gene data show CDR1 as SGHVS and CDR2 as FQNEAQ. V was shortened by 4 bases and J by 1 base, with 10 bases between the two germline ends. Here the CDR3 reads CASSSRTGNTGELFF. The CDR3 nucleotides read TGTGCCAGCAGCTCGAGGACGGGGAACACCGGGGAGCTGTTTTTT.

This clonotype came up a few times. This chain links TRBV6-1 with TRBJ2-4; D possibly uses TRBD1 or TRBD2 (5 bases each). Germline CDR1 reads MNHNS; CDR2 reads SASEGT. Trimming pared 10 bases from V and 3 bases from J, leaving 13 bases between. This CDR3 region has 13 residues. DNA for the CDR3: TGTGCCATCGAACGGGACGGCAAAAACATTCAGTACTTC. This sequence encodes CAIERDGKNIQYF.

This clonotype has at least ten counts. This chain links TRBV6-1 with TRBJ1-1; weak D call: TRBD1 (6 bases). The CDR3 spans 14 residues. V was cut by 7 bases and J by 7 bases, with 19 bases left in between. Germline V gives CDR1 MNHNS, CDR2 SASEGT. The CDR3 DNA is TGTGCCAGCACTAATCCATCGGGGGCCGGTGAAGCTTTCTTT. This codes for CASTNPSGAGEAFF.

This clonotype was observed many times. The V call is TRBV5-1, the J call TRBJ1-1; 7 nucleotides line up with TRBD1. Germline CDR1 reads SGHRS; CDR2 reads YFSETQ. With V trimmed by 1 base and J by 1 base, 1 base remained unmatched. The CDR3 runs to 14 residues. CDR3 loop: CASSLNRGNTEAFF. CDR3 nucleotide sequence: TGCGCCAGCAGCTTGAACAGGGGGAACACTGAAGCTTTCTTT.

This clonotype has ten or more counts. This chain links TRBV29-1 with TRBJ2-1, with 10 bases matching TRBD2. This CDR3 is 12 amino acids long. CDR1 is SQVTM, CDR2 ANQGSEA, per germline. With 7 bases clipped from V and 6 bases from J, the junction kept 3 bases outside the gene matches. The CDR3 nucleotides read TGCAGCGGGCTAGCGGGAGTCAATGAGCAGTTCTTC. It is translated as CSGLAGVNEQFF.

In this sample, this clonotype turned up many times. The CDR3 DNA sequence: TGTGCCAGCAGTTTACTGAGGGAGACCGGGGAGCTGTTTTTT. This codes for CASSLLRETGELFF. V usage is TRBV12-3 or TRBV12-4 and J usage is TRBJ2-2; D might be TRBD2 (5 bases). The CDR3 covers 14 residues. The V end lost 2 bases, the J end lost 5 bases, and 9 bases lay between the germline ends.

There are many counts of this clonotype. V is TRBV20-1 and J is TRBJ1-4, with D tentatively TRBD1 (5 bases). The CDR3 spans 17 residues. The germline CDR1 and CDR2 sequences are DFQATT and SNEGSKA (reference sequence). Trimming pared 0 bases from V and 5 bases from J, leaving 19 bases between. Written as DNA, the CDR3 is TGCAGTGCTAGAGATCCGGCGGGAGGGGTTCGGAATGAAAAACTGTTTTTT. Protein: CSARDPAGGVRNEKLFF.

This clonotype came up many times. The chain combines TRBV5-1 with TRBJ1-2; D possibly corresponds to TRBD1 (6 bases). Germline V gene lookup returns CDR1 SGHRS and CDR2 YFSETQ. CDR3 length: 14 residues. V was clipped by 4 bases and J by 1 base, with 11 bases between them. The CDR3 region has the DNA TGCGCCAGCAGCGCGGTACAGGGTAACTATGGCTACACCTTC. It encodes CASSAVQGNYGYTF. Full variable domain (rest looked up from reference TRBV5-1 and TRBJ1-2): KAGVTQTPRYLIKTRGQQVTLSCSPISGHRSVSWYQQTPGQGLQFLFEYFSETQRNKGNFPGRFSGRQFSNSRSEMNVSTLELGDSALYLCASSAVQGNYGYTFGSGTRLTVV.

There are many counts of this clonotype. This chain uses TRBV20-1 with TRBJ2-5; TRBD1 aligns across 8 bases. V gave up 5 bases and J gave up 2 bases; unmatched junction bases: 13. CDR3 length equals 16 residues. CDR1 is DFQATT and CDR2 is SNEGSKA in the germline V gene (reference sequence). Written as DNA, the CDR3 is TGCAGTGCTGGGGGGAAAGCAGGGGGCACACAAGAGACCCAGTACTTC. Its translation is CSAGGKAGGTQETQYF.

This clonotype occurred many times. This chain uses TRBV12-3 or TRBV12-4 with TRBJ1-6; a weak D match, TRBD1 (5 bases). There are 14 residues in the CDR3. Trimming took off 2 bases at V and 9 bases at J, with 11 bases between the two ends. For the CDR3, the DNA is TGTGCCAGCAGTTTACCAGGGCTCAGTTCACCCCTCCACTTT. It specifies CASSLPGLSSPLHF.

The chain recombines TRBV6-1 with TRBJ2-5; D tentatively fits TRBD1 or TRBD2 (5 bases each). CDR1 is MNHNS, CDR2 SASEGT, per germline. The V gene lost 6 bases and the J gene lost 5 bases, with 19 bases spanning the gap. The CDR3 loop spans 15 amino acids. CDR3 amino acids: CASRFSESGRETQYF. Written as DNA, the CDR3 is TGTGCCAGCAGATTTAGCGAGTCAGGGCGGGAGACCCAGTACTTC.